Listed here are 20 T cell receptor beta chains from one sample, sequenced in a study of T cell responses to AZD1222 COVID-19 vaccine. The table came from immunoSEQ multiplex PCR; TCRdb's copy has only in-frame clones and leaves some out. The table has roughly 120,000 clones, roughly 86% seen once; the top ten hold approximately 2.9%. The material sequenced was peripheral blood, taken 28 days after the second AZD1222 dose. The receptors derive from an adult who received the AZD1222 COVID-19 vaccine.

This sequence joins TRBV7-2 and TRBJ2-7; 12 bases are a match to TRBD2. Germline V gives CDR1 SGHTA, CDR2 FQGNSA. The junction had 5 bases not matched to a gene; V was cut back by 4 bases and J by 4 bases. The CDR3 length is 15 residues. The DNA of the CDR3 is TGTGCCAGCAGCTCGACTAGCGGGGGAAAGTACGAGCAGTACTTC. Encoded protein: CASSSTSGGKYEQYF. Variable domain in full (rest from reference TRBV7-2 and TRBJ2-7): GAGVSQSPSNKVTEKGKDVELRCDPISGHTALYWYRQSLGQGLEFLIYFQGNSAPDKSGLPSDRFSAERTGGSVSTLTIQRTQQEDSAVYLCASSSTSGGKYEQYFGPGTRLTVT.

The rearrangement joins TRBV10-3 to TRBJ1-2; D not certain. V was clipped by 0 bases and J by 3 bases, with 11 bases between them. The germline CDR1 and CDR2 sequences are ENHRY and SYGVKD. This CDR3 spans 15 amino acids. The CDR3, as DNA: TGTGCCATCAGTGAGTCGCGGGGAGTCGACTATGGCTACACCTTC. It yields the protein CAISESRGVDYGYTF.

CDR3 sequence (DNA): TGTGCCAGCAGCTTCGGACTCAACTACGAGCAGTACTTC. This encodes CASSFGLNYEQYF. This rearrangement joins TRBV7-2 to TRBJ2-7, with D perhaps matching TRBD2 (5 bases). The CDR3 runs 13 residues. Trimming stripped 3 bases from V and 3 bases from J, with 9 bases between. Germline CDR1 and CDR2: SGHTA and FQGNSA.

This clone was found once. The genes are TRBV18 and TRBJ2-3, with TRBD1 matching over 9 bases. The CDR3 length is 15 residues. Germline loops: CDR1 KGHSH, CDR2 LQKENI. V gave up 2 bases and J gave up 5 bases; unmatched junction bases: 5. CDR3 bases: TGTGCCAGCTCACCATGGGGACAGGGAGTAGATACGCAGTATTTT. Translating gives CASSPWGQGVDTQYF.

A single count supports this clone. The chain links TRBV6-5 to TRBJ1-1; possible D gene TRBD1, 5 bases. The CDR3 length is 15 residues. V shed 0 bases and J shed 0 bases, with 8 bases lying between them. Germline V lookup: CDR1 MNHEY, CDR2 SVGAGI. The CDR3 is CASSYSGTVNTEAFF. DNA of the CDR3: TGTGCCAGCAGTTACTCGGGGACCGTGAACACTGAAGCTTTCTTT.

This chain's CDR3 is CASRQGGSEHF. The DNA of the CDR3 is TGTGCCAGCAGACAAGGGGGGAGCGAGCATTTT. The chain joins TRBV28 to TRBJ1-5, with D perhaps matching TRBD1 (6 bases). CDR3 size: 11 residues. Germline V CDR1 and CDR2: MDHEN, SYDVKM. The V end was cut by 6 bases, the J end by 14 bases, with 14 bases between.

The chain recombines TRBV2 with TRBJ2-2; 8 bases align to TRBD1. The CDR3 is 14 amino acids. Germline CDR1 is SNHLY and CDR2 is FYNNEI. V lost 6 bases to trimming and J lost 1 base; unmatched junction nucleotides: 1. The chain's CDR3 is CASSGTGNTGELFF. The CDR3 bases are TGTGCCAGCAGCGGGACAGGGAACACCGGGGAGCTGTTTTTT.

The V gene is TRBV28, the J gene TRBJ1-2; D uncertain. The ends were cut back, 5 bases at V and 0 bases at J, with 7 bases in the middle. The CDR3 has 13 residues. Germline V gene data show CDR1 as MDHEN and CDR2 as SYDVKM. CDR3 sequence: CASSPNPNYGYTF. CDR3 DNA: TGTGCCAGCAGTCCCAACCCTAACTATGGCTACACCTTC.

This clone was detected only once. CDR3 loop: CAWSAGTRDYGYTF. DNA for the CDR3: TGTGCCTGGAGTGCGGGGACAAGAGACTATGGCTACACCTTC. The chain has TRBV30 and TRBJ1-2; D is perhaps TRBD1 (6 bases). The V gene lost 1 base and the J gene lost 3 bases, with 12 bases spanning the gap. The CDR3 is 14 residues long. CDR1 and CDR2 from the germline V gene are GTSNPN and SVGIG (reference sequence).

J is TRBJ1-1 and V is TRBV7-2; no reliable D call. This CDR3 region has 14 residues. V gave up 2 bases and J gave up 1 base, with 8 bases separating them. Germline CDR1 reads SGHTA; CDR2 reads FQGNSA. Here the CDR3 DNA reads TGTGCCAGCAGCTTACTCACGGCGAACACTGAAGCTTTCTTT. Its translation is CASSLLTANTEAFF.

The rearrangement joins TRBV7-8 to TRBJ1-1; no firm D call. V lost 1 base to trimming and J lost 2 bases, with 11 bases between them. The CDR3 is 15 amino acids. CDR1 is SGHVS and CDR2 is FQNEAQ in the germline V gene. DNA for the CDR3: TGTGCCAGCAGCTTAGTAGGAGGGTATAACACTGAAGCTTTCTTT. It specifies CASSLVGGYNTEAFF.

The rearrangement links TRBV7-2 to TRBJ2-3, with 8 nucleotides matching TRBD2. Germline V gene data show CDR1 as SGHTA and CDR2 as FQGNSA. Trimming took 1 base from V and 2 from J; bases not matched to a gene: 5. The CDR3 is made up of 16 amino acids. CDR3 bases: TGTGCCAGCAGCTTAGGTCGGGGGGGCTACACAGATACGCAGTATTTT. Translation: CASSLGRGGYTDTQYF.

This chain joins TRBV6-5 and TRBJ2-3, with 10 nucleotides matching TRBD2. This CDR3 has 15 residues. Trimming took 7 bases from V and 2 from J; bases not matched to a gene: 6. CDR1 and CDR2 from the germline V gene are MNHEY and SVGAGI. DNA for the CDR3: TGTGCCAGCATCCCACTAGCGGGGCCCACAGATACGCAGTATTTT. The encoded protein is CASIPLAGPTDTQYF.

The V gene is TRBV10-3, the J gene TRBJ1-2; no clear D. V dropped 0 bases and J dropped 7 bases, with 12 bases sitting between them. CDR1 ENHRY and CDR2 SYGVKD come from the germline V gene. The CDR3 has 14 amino acids. The CDR3 DNA reads TGTGCCATCAGTGAGTCCGCAGCCTGGGGTGGCTACACCTTC. Translating it yields CAISESAAWGGYTF.

V gene TRBV19 combines with J gene TRBJ2-1; the match to TRBD1 covers 8 bases. This CDR3 region has 13 residues. Germline V gene data show CDR1 as LNHDA and CDR2 as SQIVND (reference sequence). The trim removed 5 bases at V and 14 bases at J, leaving 11 bases unmatched. DNA for the CDR3: TGTGCCAGTAGTTCCCTGACAGGGGTTGCCGAGTTCTTC. Protein: CASSSLTGVAEFF.

This clone occurred a few times. The chain combines TRBV19 with TRBJ1-1; D not resolved. Trimming stripped 7 bases from V and 5 bases from J, with 14 bases between. CDR3 length equals 13 residues. From germline, CDR1 is LNHDA and CDR2 SQIVND (reference sequence). CDR3 residues: CASILGSRTEAFF. The CDR3 DNA reads as TGTGCCAGTATTCTCGGAAGTAGGACTGAAGCTTTCTTT. The variable domain in full, with the rest retrieved from reference TRBV19 and TRBJ1-1, is DGGITQSPKYLFRKEGQNVTLSCEQNLNHDAMYWYRQDPGQGLRLIYYSQIVNDFQKGDIAEGYSVSREKKESFPLTVTSAQKNPTAFYLCASILGSRTEAFFGQGTRLTVV.

The chain uses TRBV7-2 and TRBJ2-7, with no clear D. CDR3 length equals 13 residues. Germline V gives CDR1 SGHTA, CDR2 FQGNSA. The V end was cut by 1 base, the J end by 6 bases, with 10 bases between. As DNA, the CDR3 is TGTGCCAGCAGCTTAGATGGGCGGACCGAGCAGTACTTC. It encodes CASSLDGRTEQYF. The full variable domain, in which reference TRBV7-2 and TRBJ2-7 provide the parts outside the CDR3, is GAGVSQSPSNKVTEKGKDVELRCDPISGHTALYWYRQSLGQGLEFLIYFQGNSAPDKSGLPSDRFSAERTGGSVSTLTIQRTQQEDSAVYLCASSLDGRTEQYFGPGTRLTVT.

This rearrangement joins TRBV15 to TRBJ2-3; D possibly uses TRBD1 or TRBD2 (5 bases each). The CDR3 totals 15 residues. The germline V and J ends were trimmed by 4 bases and 4 bases, with 15 bases remaining between them. CDR1 is LNHNV and CDR2 is YYDKDF in the germline V gene (reference sequence). CDR3 protein: CATSKALPGPDTQYF. Here the CDR3 DNA reads TGTGCCACCAGCAAGGCCCTCCCGGGGCCAGATACGCAGTATTTT.

This chain uses TRBV5-4 with TRBJ1-4, with D uncertain. The CDR3 consists of 14 residues. V lost 4 bases and J lost 8, with 15 bases in between. Germline CDR1 is SGHNT and CDR2 is YYREEE (reference sequence). Here the CDR3 reads CASSPGSLQEKLFF. For the CDR3, the DNA is TGTGCCAGCAGCCCGGGGAGCCTCCAGGAAAAACTGTTTTTT.

The J gene is TRBJ1-6, the V gene TRBV7-9, with D possibly TRBD1 on 5 matching bases. This CDR3 region has 16 residues. Germline values: CDR1 SEHNR, CDR2 FQNEAQ (reference sequence). Trimming shortened V by 5 bases and J by 2 bases, and 13 bases separated the two germline ends. DNA for the CDR3: TGTGCCAGCAGCGAATGGGGGGTCGCCTATAATTCACCCCTCCACTTT. Translation gives CASSEWGVAYNSPLHF.